This T cell receptor beta chain was profiled in a study of cytomegalovirus exposure and HLA in healthy donors. Trimming removed 6 bases from V and 7 bases from J, with 12 bases in between. The CDR3 is 12 amino acids. Both 60 Vbeta primers and 13 Jbeta primers went into the PCR. Per the authors' pipeline: An analysis that came later counted around 80 million unique TCR beta chains, 10 million to 11 million shared. The protocol was immunoSEQ multiplex PCR, while the TCRdb copy is restricted to in-frame clones and leaves out a portion. The V and J calls and clone size come from that table; D and trimming were worked out from the DNA. This table holds around 140,000 clones, 82% found once. This clone was detected once.

The sequence was obtained from a woman aged 45-65 years in good health and CMV-seropositive. Sequences were obtained from PBMCs. This rearrangement joins TRBV23-1 to TRBJ1-1, with D tentatively TRBD1 (6 bases). TRBV23-1 is an ORF; its function is uncertain. The CDR3 nucleotides read TGCGCCAGCAGGCCTGTGGACAGTGAAGCTTTCTTT. It encodes CASRPVDSEAFF.